Sequencing of this TCR beta chain was carried out in a study of T cells in Graves' hyperthyroidism and ophthalmopathy. It was RNA transcripts that yielded the amplified TCR beta CDR3 regions. RT-PCR in the first round (using the HTBI primer set) targeted the TCR CDR3. Each CDR3 protein gets one entry after TCRdb re-called the multiplex PCR reads with MiXCR. This sample yields nearly 600,000 distinct CDR3 sequences, of which about 14% are seen a single time; approximately 6.4% belongs to the top ten. Patients were excluded for uncontrolled infection, other autoimmune disease, pregnancy or lactation. On the basis of clinical symptoms, serum thyroxine and TRAb, thyroid ultrasound and orbital computed tomography, diagnoses were made. Many counts were recorded for this clonotype. Sequencing was carried out using blood. The sequence was collected from a woman aged 18 to 35 with Graves' ophthalmopathy.

DNA for the CDR3: TGCAGTAGTTGGGACGCAGGCTCCTACGAGCAGTACTTC. Translated: CSSWDAGSYEQYF. The rearrangement joins TRBV20-1 to TRBJ2-7, with D possibly being TRBD1 or TRBD2 (5 bases each). The CDR3 is 13 amino acids. Germline values: CDR1 DFQATT, CDR2 SNEGSKA (reference sequence). The ends were cut back, 8 bases at V and 0 bases at J, with 14 bases in the middle.